Listed here are 21 T cell receptor beta chains from one sample, sequenced in a study of shared clonotypes between healthy human individuals. The data were produced by immunoSEQ multiplex PCR, yet TCRdb's version contains in-frame clones alone and is incomplete. This sample carries approximately 400,000 clones, about 96% of them seen once, and the ten largest clones take 0.32%. Sequencing used memory CD8+ T cells sorted from blood. The subset: CD45RO+ cells pooled with CCR7-negative TemRA cells. The receptor source for this set is a man aged 30-40 years in good health.

This clone was detected once. The rearrangement uses TRBV5-1 and TRBJ2-2; D unclear. Germline CDR1 and CDR2: SGHRS and YFSETQ. The CDR3 is made up of 14 amino acids. Trimming removed 0 bases from V and 3 bases from J, with 6 bases in between. CDR3 coding DNA: TGCGCCAGCAGCTTGGGCGACTACACCGGGGAGCTGTTTTTT. This gives the protein CASSLGDYTGELFF.

The chain couples TRBV7-9 to TRBJ2-5; 7 nucleotides align to TRBD1. The CDR3 extends over 16 amino acids. CDR1 is SEHNR and CDR2 is FQNEAQ in the germline V gene (reference sequence). V was clipped by 2 bases and J by 2 bases; unmatched bases: 8. This chain's CDR3 is CASSLRQGLLQETQYF. As DNA, the CDR3 is TGTGCCAGCAGCTTACGACAGGGTCTGCTACAAGAGACCCAGTACTTC. Full variable domain (remainder filled in from reference TRBV7-9 and TRBJ2-5): DTGVSQNPRHKITKRGQNVTFRCDPISEHNRLYWYRQTLGQGPEFLTYFQNEAQLEKSRLLSDRFSAERPKGSFSTLEIQRTEQGDSAMYLCASSLRQGLLQETQYFGPGTRLLVL.

This chain joins TRBV30 and TRBJ2-5; D gene unclear. Trimming pared 5 bases from V and 7 bases from J, leaving 11 bases between. Per the germline V gene, CDR1 is GTSNPN and CDR2 is SVGIG (reference sequence). The CDR3 totals 11 residues. Here the CDR3 reads CAWGALTTQYF. The CDR3 bases are TGTGCCTGGGGCGCCCTGACGACCCAGTACTTC.

This clone appeared a few times. The chain has TRBV27 and TRBJ1-5; no firm D call. Germline V CDR1 and CDR2: MNHEY, SMNVEV (reference sequence). Trimming removed 3 bases at V and 7 bases at J, with 10 bases between. This CDR3 is built from 13 residues. The CDR3 here is CASSFGWGQPQHF. The DNA of the CDR3 is TGTGCCAGCAGTTTCGGTTGGGGACAGCCCCAGCATTTT.

V usage is TRBV18 and J usage is TRBJ1-4; D remains unclear. V gave up 4 bases and J gave up 1 base, with 16 bases separating them. Per germline, CDR1 KGHSH and CDR2 LQKENI. The CDR3 contains 17 residues. In DNA, the CDR3 is TGTGCCAGCTCACGTGCGGCCGGGAAGGGAACTAATGAAAAACTGTTTTTT. Translating it yields CASSRAAGKGTNEKLFF. The entire variable domain, with the rest obtained from reference TRBV18 and TRBJ1-4, is as follows: NAGVMQNPRHLVRRRGQEARLRCSPMKGHSHVYWYRQLPEEGLKFMVYLQKENIIDESGMPKERFSAEFPKEGPSILRIQQVVRGDSAAYFCASSRAAGKGTNEKLFFGSGTQLSVL.

CDR3 sequence reads: CASIPPGLSNQPQHF. In DNA form, the CDR3 reads TGTGCCAGCATTCCGCCGGGGCTGAGCAATCAGCCCCAGCATTTT. The genes are TRBV28 and TRBJ1-5; D possibly corresponds to TRBD1 (5 bases). The CDR3 runs to 15 residues. CDR1 is MDHEN, CDR2 SYDVKM, per germline. The germline V and J ends were trimmed by 7 bases and 1 base, with 14 bases remaining between them.

With respect to this clone: A read error may produce the germline difference seen at one junction end. Other DNA sequences in this sample translate to the same CDR3. V usage is TRBV7-9 and J usage is TRBJ2-3; TRBD1 matches at 8 bases. Germline-derived CDR1 and CDR2 are SEHNR and FQNEAQ (reference sequence). The CDR3 extends over 12 amino acids. CDR3 loop: CASNRGVDTQYF. The DNA of the CDR3 is TGCGCCAGCAACAGGGGGGTAGATACGCAGTATTTT.

The rearrangement uses TRBV2 and TRBJ2-7; D ambiguous. Germline CDR1 is SNHLY and CDR2 is FYNNEI. The CDR3 has 11 residues. V was shortened by 6 bases and J by 3 bases, with 6 bases between the two germline ends. The CDR3 bases are TGTGCCAGCAGCGGGTACTACGAGCAGTACTTC. This encodes CASSGYYEQYF.

This rearrangement joins TRBV18 to TRBJ2-1, with D tentatively TRBD1 (6 bases). The germline V gene encodes CDR1 KGHSH and CDR2 LQKENI. The CDR3 extends over 14 amino acids. Trimming took 3 bases from V and 8 from J, leaving 14 bases between them. The chain's CDR3 is CASSPLLRGDEQFF. The CDR3 DNA sequence: TGTGCCAGCTCACCGCTGCTCAGGGGCGATGAGCAGTTCTTC. The whole variable domain, remainder taken from reference TRBV18 and TRBJ2-1, is NAGVMQNPRHLVRRRGQEARLRCSPMKGHSHVYWYRQLPEEGLKFMVYLQKENIIDESGMPKERFSAEFPKEGPSILRIQQVVRGDSAAYFCASSPLLRGDEQFFGPGTRLTVL.

V is TRBV6-6 and J is TRBJ1-5; D not certain. Germline-derived CDR1 and CDR2 are MNHNY and SVGAGI (reference sequence). V dropped 2 bases and J dropped 6 bases, with 5 bases sitting between them. The CDR3 runs to 12 residues. The CDR3 DNA reads TGTGCCAGCAGTTACAGGACTCAGCCCCAGCATTTT. Translating it yields CASSYRTQPQHF.

The V gene is TRBV25-1, the J gene TRBJ2-5; either TRBD1 or TRBD2 may supply D (5 bases each). V lost 4 bases, J lost 4 bases, and 13 bases lay in between. This CDR3 spans 14 amino acids. Germline loops: CDR1 MGHDK, CDR2 SYGVNS. CDR3 coding DNA: TGTGCCAGCAGTGTATGGGGACCCCGAGAGACCCAGTACTTC. This codes for CASSVWGPRETQYF.

This rearrangement joins TRBV6-5 to TRBJ1-2; the D gene is possibly TRBD1 (6 bases). The CDR3 sequence is 15 residues long. Per germline, CDR1 MNHEY and CDR2 SVGAGI. The germline V and J ends were trimmed by 0 bases and 5 bases, with 13 bases remaining between them. In DNA form, the CDR3 reads TGTGCCAGCAGTTACTCGGGCAGGGGCCCGTATGGCTACACCTTC. Its protein product is CASSYSGRGPYGYTF.

The sample holds one count of this clone. The chain recombines TRBV6-5 with TRBJ1-5; 10 nucleotides agree with TRBD1. This CDR3 comprises 14 residues. CDR1 and CDR2 from the germline V gene are MNHEY and SVGAGI. V shed 5 bases and J 7 bases; nucleotides not matched to a gene: 5. CDR3 coding DNA: TGTGCCAGCAGTAAGGACAGGGGGGACCAGCCCCAGCATTTT. Its translation: CASSKDRGDQPQHF.

The chain uses TRBV6-5 and TRBJ1-1, with 8 bases matching TRBD1. V shed 0 bases and J 5 bases; nucleotides not matched to a gene: 8. The CDR3 is 16 amino acids. The germline V gene encodes CDR1 MNHEY and CDR2 SVGAGI. The CDR3 region is CASSYSIGRGRTEAFF. The CDR3 bases are TGTGCCAGCAGTTACTCCATAGGCAGGGGGCGAACTGAAGCTTTCTTT.

The J gene is TRBJ2-3, the V gene TRBV30; 8 nucleotides line up with TRBD2. CDR3 length: 13 residues. The ends lost 5 bases at V and 1 base at J; junction bases unmatched: 2. CDR1 and CDR2 from the germline V gene are GTSNPN and SVGIG (reference sequence). The CDR3 DNA follows: TGTGCCTGGGGGCGGGGGGGCACAGATACGCAGTATTTT. As protein: CAWGRGGTDTQYF. The variable domain in full, with the rest retrieved from reference TRBV30 and TRBJ2-3, is SQTIHQWPATLVQPVGSPLSLECTVEGTSNPNLYWYRQAAGRGLQLLFYSVGIGQISSEVPQNLSASRPQDRQFILSSKKLLLSDSGFYLCAWGRGGTDTQYFGPGTRLTVL.

The chain is built from TRBV2 and TRBJ2-7, with D uncertain. V was trimmed by 5 bases and J by 0 bases, leaving 11 bases between them. This CDR3 region has 14 residues. Germline assignment: CDR1 SNHLY and CDR2 FYNNEI. The CDR3 region has the DNA TGTGCCAGCAGTTGGTTCCGGAGCTCCTACGAGCAGTACTTC. This gives the protein CASSWFRSSYEQYF. Full variable domain (remainder filled in from reference TRBV2 and TRBJ2-7): EPEVTQTPSHQVTQMGQEVILRCVPISNHLYFYWYRQILGQKVEFLVSFYNNEISEKSEIFDDQFSVERPDGSNFTLKIRSTKLEDSAMYFCASSWFRSSYEQYFGPGTRLTVT.

This chain joins TRBV7-9 and TRBJ2-1, with 7 nucleotides matching TRBD1. Germline V lookup: CDR1 SEHNR, CDR2 FQNEAQ (reference sequence). CDR3 length equals 14 residues. V trimming: 2 bases; J trimming: 2 bases; junction bases outside the gene matches: 0. CDR3: CASSLQGAYNEQFF. CDR3 DNA sequence: TGTGCCAGCAGCTTACAGGGGGCCTACAATGAGCAGTTCTTC.

The V and J genes are TRBV27 and TRBJ2-3; possible D gene TRBD2, 7 bases. This CDR3 has 16 residues. In germline, CDR1 is MNHEY, CDR2 SMNVEV (reference sequence). The V end was cut by 6 bases, the J end by 4 bases, with 20 bases between. The CDR3 region is CASSPGEGRGADTQYF. DNA for the CDR3: TGTGCCAGCAGCCCAGGGGAGGGGCGTGGTGCAGATACGCAGTATTTT.

This chain connects TRBV6-1 to TRBJ2-3; 8 bases fit TRBD2. CDR1 is MNHNS and CDR2 is SASEGT in the germline V gene. The J segment lost 1 base and the V segment lost 4 bases, leaving 4 bases of the junction unmatched. The CDR3 extends over 15 amino acids. The CDR3 loop reads CASSGAGARTDTQYF. CDR3 DNA sequence: TGTGCCAGCAGTGGAGCGGGAGCCCGCACAGATACGCAGTATTTT.

This chain joins TRBV25-1 and TRBJ1-3; D gene unclear. V lost 4 bases and J 0 bases, leaving 4 bases between the germline ends. This CDR3 has 13 residues. CDR1 and CDR2 (germline): MGHDK, SYGVNS. CDR3 amino acids: CASSGHSGNTIYF. The CDR3 bases are TGTGCCAGCAGTGGACACTCTGGAAACACCATATATTTT.

Concerning this clone itself: The junction does not match germline at one end; this may be a read error. This chain links TRBV7-7 with TRBJ2-5; D tentatively reads TRBD1 or TRBD2 (7 bases each). Germline V gene sequence: CDR1 SSHAT, CDR2 FNYEAQ (reference sequence). The CDR3 extends over 15 amino acids. CDR3: CASSLVSGGGETQYF. The CDR3 nucleotides are TGTGCTAGCAGCTTAGTGTCAGGGGGAGGGGAGACCCAGTACTTC.